This is a list of T cell receptor beta chains from one sample in a study of T cells in tuberculosis. Sequencing used immunoSEQ multiplex PCR; TCRdb keeps in-frame clones, though not all of them. The sample lists some 60,000 clones, under 90% occurring once. Sequencing was performed on CD1b-GMM tetramer-negative cells sorted from PBMCs. These receptors came from an adult woman with latent tuberculosis. Both conserved end residues are part of each CDR3. Each record gives: J gene, V gene, D gene, clone size, CDR3 DNA, CDR3 protein. D genes are given only for firm matches. Expanded clones are given a class, and other clones once, few, many or no size at all.

>TRBJ2-3|TRBV9|.|.
TGTGCCAGCAGCGTAGGCGTACTCACAGATACGCAGTATTTT
CASSVGVLTDTQYF
>TRBJ2-3|TRBV6-1|TRBD2|.
TGTGCCAGCAGTGGCCGTGGTGGGCGGGGGAGCACAGATACGCAGTATTTT
CASSGRGGRGSTDTQYF
>TRBJ2-7|TRBV5-4|.|.
TGTGCCAGCAGCCTAGAGACAGGCCCTAACTACGAGCAGTACTTC
CASSLETGPNYEQYF
>TRBJ2-1|TRBV25-1|.|.
TGTGCCAGCAGTGACCCAACCGGCAGGGGGGCCTACAATGAGCAGTTCTTC
CASSDPTGRGAYNEQFF
>TRBJ2-5|TRBV7-3|.|once
TGTGCCAGCAGCCCCTCCGGGACTGAACAAGAGACCCAGTACTTC
CASSPSGTEQETQYF
>TRBJ2-5|TRBV2|TRBD2|few
TGTGCCAGCAGAGGGACTAGCGGGGAGACCCAGTACTTC
CASRGTSGETQYF
>TRBJ2-3|TRBV9|TRBD2|few
TGTGCCAGCAGCGCCAAGACCGGACTAGCGGGGACAGATACGCAGTATTTT
CASSAKTGLAGTDTQYF
>TRBJ2-7|TRBV2|TRBD2|once
TGTGCCAGCATTAGCGGGGGGGCCTCCTACGAGCAGTACTTC
CASISGGASYEQYF
>TRBJ2-7|TRBV5-6|.|.
TGTGCCAGCAGCTTGGGGCGGGCTCGATCGGCTTCCTACGAGCAGTACTTC
CASSLGRARSASYEQYF
>TRBJ2-4|TRBV2|.|.
TGTGCCAGCAGCCTCCGGGAAAACATTCAGTACTTC
CASSLRENIQYF
>TRBJ1-1|TRBV6-5|.|once
TGTGCCAGCAGCCCCGGGGGGGGGTGGAACACTGAAGCTTTCTTT
CASSPGGGWNTEAFF
>TRBJ2-1|TRBV7-3|TRBD2|once
TGTGCCAGCAGCTTCAGACTAGCGGGATACAATGAGCAGTTCTTC
CASSFRLAGYNEQFF
>TRBJ2-3|TRBV5-8|TRBD1|few
TGTGCCAGCAGCTTGGGACAGGGGTGGGGAGATACGCAGTATTTT
CASSLGQGWGDTQYF
>TRBJ2-2|TRBV19|TRBD1|.
TGTGCCAGTAGCTCTCAGGGGGCGGGCACCGGGGAGCTGTTTTTT
CASSSQGAGTGELFF
>TRBJ1-5|TRBV4-2|.|.
TGTGCCAGCAGCCAAGATTTCGGAGGGATGGGCAATCAGCCCCAGCATTTT
CASSQDFGGMGNQPQHF
>TRBJ2-6|TRBV2|.|few
TGTGCCAGCACGGGGGTCCATAGGACCCTCATCTCTGGGGCCAACGTCCTGACTTTC
CASTGVHRTLISGANVLTF
>TRBJ2-7|TRBV7-9|TRBD1|few
TGTGCCAGCAGCTTGGACAGGGGATACGAGCAGTACTTC
CASSLDRGYEQYF
>TRBJ2-3|TRBV7-9|.|.
TGTGCCAGCCTAGAGGCGGGACTTAGCACAGATACGCAGTATTTT
CASLEAGLSTDTQYF
>TRBJ2-7|TRBV2|TRBD2|.
TGTGCCAGCAGGGCCGGTTGGACTAGCGGGAGGGCCGTCTCCTACGAGCAGTACTTC
CASRAGWTSGRAVSYEQYF
>TRBJ1-1|TRBV27|.|.
TGTGCCAGCAGCACAACAGGGTTGACTGAAGCTTTCTTT
CASSTTGLTEAFF
>TRBJ2-1|TRBV19|.|.
TGTGCCAGTCAAACCGGAGGGACGTCGATCAATGAGCAGTTCTTC
CASQTGGTSINEQFF
>TRBJ2-7|TRBV29-1|TRBD1|.
TGCAGCGCCCGACGACAGGGGCTACCTTACGAGCAGTACTTC
CSARRQGLPYEQYF
>TRBJ2-7|TRBV6-1|TRBD1|.
TGTGCCAGCAGTGATCCGACAGGGGCCCCTAATGACCACGAGCAGTACTTC
CASSDPTGAPNDHEQYF